The 9 T cell receptor beta chains in this list originate from one sample, sequenced in a study of T cell responses to AZD1222 COVID-19 vaccine. Only in-frame clones appear in the TCRdb table, and some are missing; sequencing was by immunoSEQ multiplex PCR. The sample lists over 55,000 clones; approximately 83% were seen once. Material: peripheral blood, obtained 28 days after the second AZD1222 dose. The source is an adult who received the AZD1222 COVID-19 vaccine.

The chain links TRBV18 to TRBJ2-1; 8 bases line up with TRBD2. Per germline, CDR1 KGHSH and CDR2 LQKENI. CDR3 length equals 14 residues. V trimming: 3 bases; J trimming: 7 bases; junction bases outside the gene matches: 5. Here the CDR3 reads CASSPTGGQNEQFF. The CDR3 bases are TGTGCCAGCTCACCGACGGGGGGGCAGAATGAGCAGTTCTTC.

This clone is a singleton in its sample. The chain links TRBV6-2 or TRBV6-3 to TRBJ2-2; 9 bases are shared with TRBD1. The CDR3 covers 15 residues. The ends lost 1 base at V and 4 bases at J; junction bases unmatched: 1. Germline V gene lookup returns CDR1 MNHEY and CDR2 SVGEGT. This CDR3 reads CASSYLQGATGELFF. The CDR3 coding sequence is TGTGCCAGCAGTTACTTACAGGGGGCCACCGGGGAGCTGTTTTTT.

The CDR3 nucleotides are TGTGCCAGTCACCTACAGGGGCGCGCTGAAAAACTGTTTTTT. This gives the protein CASHLQGRAEKLFF. The V gene is TRBV2, the J gene TRBJ1-4, with TRBD1 matching over 7 bases. V lost 9 bases and J lost 7; bases outside the gene matches: 11. The CDR3 length is 14 residues. CDR1 is SNHLY and CDR2 is FYNNEI in the germline V gene.

The genes are TRBV5-8 and TRBJ1-6; a weak D match, TRBD1 (5 bases). The germline V gene encodes CDR1 SGHTS and CDR2 YDEGEE. The CDR3 has 14 amino acids. Trimming removed 4 bases from V and 11 bases from J, with 16 bases in between. CDR3 region: CASSVGTGRAPLHF. The CDR3 region has the DNA TGTGCCAGCAGCGTTGGGACGGGAAGAGCACCCCTCCACTTT. Supplemented by reference TRBV5-8 and TRBJ1-6, the full variable domain reads EAGVTQSPTHLIKTRGQQATLRCSPISGHTSVYWYQQALGLGLQFLLWYDEGEERNRGNFPPRFSGRQFPNYSSELNVNALELEDSALYLCASSVGTGRAPLHFGNGTRLTVT.

The V call is TRBV6-5, the J call TRBJ2-1, with 9 positions matching TRBD1. This CDR3 has 13 amino acids. Per the germline V gene, CDR1 is MNHEY and CDR2 is SVGAGI. Unmatched junction bases numbered 2, after V lost 2 bases and J lost 9 bases. The CDR3: CASSYGTGIEQFF. The CDR3 nucleotides read TGTGCCAGCAGTTACGGGACAGGGATTGAGCAGTTCTTC.

V usage is TRBV28 and J usage is TRBJ1-6, with D uncertain. The CDR3 totals 13 residues. CDR1 is MDHEN, CDR2 SYDVKM, per germline. Deletions cut 10 bases from V and 6 bases from J, with 13 bases between. The CDR3, as DNA: TGTGCCACCAAAAGCCAGACTAATTCACCCCTCCACTTT. Its protein product is CATKSQTNSPLHF.

As to this clone: Other nucleotide sequences in the sample specify the same CDR3. The rearrangement uses TRBV7-2 and TRBJ2-7; TRBD2 matches at 11 bases. The germline V gene encodes CDR1 SGHTA and CDR2 FQGNSA. The CDR3 is made up of 15 amino acids. The ends lost 3 bases at V and 7 bases at J; junction bases unmatched: 8. The CDR3 here is CASSFAGTSGYEQYF. CDR3 nucleotide sequence: TGTGCCAGCAGCTTTGCCGGGACTAGCGGCTATGAGCAGTACTTC. The full variable domain, in which reference TRBV7-2 and TRBJ2-7 provide the parts outside the CDR3, is GAGVSQSPSNKVTEKGKDVELRCDPISGHTALYWYRQSLGQGLEFLIYFQGNSAPDKSGLPSDRFSAERTGGSVSTLTIQRTQQEDSAVYLCASSFAGTSGYEQYFGPGTRLTVT.

The chain has TRBV4-3 and TRBJ1-2, with no clear D. CDR1 and CDR2 from the germline V gene are LGHNA and YSLEER. The CDR3 covers 15 residues. Trimming stripped 1 base from V and 2 bases from J, with 11 bases between. The CDR3 protein is CASSQGAEMNYGYTF. Written as DNA, the CDR3 is TGCGCCAGCAGCCAAGGTGCGGAGATGAACTATGGCTACACCTTC.

V is TRBV19 and J is TRBJ2-7; TRBD1 agrees at 9 bases. This CDR3 has 14 amino acids. J was trimmed by 3 bases and V by 5 bases; bases with no gene match: 5. Germline CDR1 reads LNHDA; CDR2 reads SQIVND (reference sequence). The CDR3 region has the DNA TGTGCCAGTAGTGTCCGGGACAGGGACTACGAGCAGTACTTC. Translated, it gives CASSVRDRDYEQYF.